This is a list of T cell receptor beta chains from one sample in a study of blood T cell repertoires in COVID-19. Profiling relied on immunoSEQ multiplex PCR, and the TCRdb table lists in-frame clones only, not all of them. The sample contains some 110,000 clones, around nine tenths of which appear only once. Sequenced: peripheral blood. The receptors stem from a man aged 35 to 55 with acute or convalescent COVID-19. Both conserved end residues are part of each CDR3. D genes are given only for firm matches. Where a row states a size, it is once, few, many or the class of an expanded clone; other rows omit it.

CDR3 protein: CASSQDIGTSGAVETQYF
CDR3 DNA: TGTGCCAGCAGCCAAGATATAGGGACTAGCGGGGCTGTCGAGACCCAGTACTTC
V gene: TRBV4-2
J gene: TRBJ2-5
clone size: -
D gene: TRBD2

CDR3 protein: CASSPQPRDTEAFF
CDR3 DNA: TGCGCCAGCAGCCCACAGCCTCGTGACACTGAAGCTTTCTTT
V gene: TRBV5-1
J gene: TRBJ1-1
clone size: once
D gene: -

CDR3 protein: CASSHQGARQPQHF
CDR3 DNA: TGTGCCAGCAGTCATCAGGGGGCGCGGCAGCCCCAGCATTTT
V gene: TRBV27
J gene: TRBJ1-5
clone size: -
D gene: TRBD1

CDR3 protein: CSVPVTGQREQYF
CDR3 DNA: TGCAGCGTCCCAGTGACCGGGCAGCGGGAGCAGTACTTC
V gene: TRBV29-1
J gene: TRBJ2-7
clone size: -
D gene: -

CDR3 protein: CASSGGTEAFF
CDR3 DNA: TGTGCCAGCAGCGGCGGCACTGAAGCTTTCTTT
V gene: TRBV3-1/TRBV3-2
J gene: TRBJ1-1
clone size: -
D gene: -

CDR3 protein: CASTSGFQETQYF
CDR3 DNA: TGTGCCAGCACCAGCGGGTTCCAAGAGACCCAGTACTTC
V gene: TRBV2
J gene: TRBJ2-5
clone size: -
D gene: -

CDR3 protein: CASSAGSYGYTF
CDR3 DNA: TGTGCCAGCAGTGCAGGTTCCTATGGCTACACCTTC
V gene: TRBV7-2
J gene: TRBJ1-2
clone size: -
D gene: -

CDR3 protein: CAISESGSYEQYF
CDR3 DNA: TGTGCCATCAGTGAGTCGGGCAGCTACGAGCAGTACTTC
V gene: TRBV10-3
J gene: TRBJ2-7
clone size: -
D gene: -

CDR3 protein: CASSWRGGGNEKLFF
CDR3 DNA: TGTGCCAGCAGCTGGAGAGGGGGGGGTAATGAAAAACTGTTTTTT
V gene: TRBV11-2
J gene: TRBJ1-4
clone size: -
D gene: -

CDR3 protein: CATSRWTSGTYNEQFF
CDR3 DNA: TGTGCCACCAGCAGGTGGACTAGCGGGACTTACAATGAGCAGTTCTTC
V gene: TRBV15
J gene: TRBJ2-1
clone size: -
D gene: TRBD2

CDR3 protein: CASSPKTGVTYEQYF
CDR3 DNA: TGCGCCAGCAGCCCAAAGACAGGGGTGACTTACGAGCAGTACTTC
V gene: TRBV5-1
J gene: TRBJ2-7
clone size: -
D gene: TRBD1

CDR3 protein: CASLTSPNSYEQYF
CDR3 DNA: TGTGCCAGCTTGACTAGCCCTAACTCCTACGAGCAGTACTTC
V gene: TRBV18
J gene: TRBJ2-7
clone size: -
D gene: TRBD2

CDR3 protein: CASRSQGYSNQPQHF
CDR3 DNA: TGTGCCAGCAGGTCCCAGGGCTATAGCAATCAGCCCCAGCATTTT
V gene: TRBV6-5
J gene: TRBJ1-5
clone size: -
D gene: -

CDR3 protein: CASRTGTGVGKLFF
CDR3 DNA: TGTGCCAGCAGAACCGGGACAGGGGTAGGAAAACTGTTTTTT
V gene: TRBV6-5
J gene: TRBJ1-4
clone size: few
D gene: TRBD1

CDR3 protein: CASEGGDEKLFF
CDR3 DNA: TGTGCTTCGGAGGGGGGGGATGAAAAACTGTTTTTT
V gene: TRBV30
J gene: TRBJ1-4
clone size: -
D gene: -

CDR3 protein: CASSLTVDNEQFF
CDR3 DNA: TGCGCCAGCAGCTTGACGGTAGACAATGAGCAGTTCTTC
V gene: TRBV5-1
J gene: TRBJ2-1
clone size: -
D gene: -

CDR3 protein: CASSQVSGGAGTEAFF
CDR3 DNA: TGTGCCAGCAGCCAAGTTTCAGGGGGCGCGGGTACTGAAGCTTTCTTT
V gene: TRBV4-2
J gene: TRBJ1-1
clone size: -
D gene: TRBD1

CDR3 protein: CASSSPSGQGDYGYTF
CDR3 DNA: TGTGCCAGCAGCTCACCTTCGGGACAGGGGGACTATGGCTACACCTTC
V gene: TRBV11-2
J gene: TRBJ1-2
clone size: -
D gene: TRBD1

CDR3 protein: CAIWTGQGMGEQFF
CDR3 DNA: TGTGCCATCTGGACGGGACAGGGGATGGGAGAGCAGTTCTTC
V gene: TRBV10-3
J gene: TRBJ2-1
clone size: -
D gene: TRBD1

CDR3 protein: CASSSSGRPNTEAFF
CDR3 DNA: TGTGCCAGCAGCTCTTCAGGGCGGCCGAACACTGAAGCTTTCTTT
V gene: TRBV21-1
J gene: TRBJ1-1
clone size: -
D gene: -

CDR3 protein: CASSQEASAAYNEQFF
CDR3 DNA: TGTGCCAGCAGCCAAGAGGCTAGCGCAGCCTACAATGAGCAGTTCTTC
V gene: TRBV4-2
J gene: TRBJ2-1
clone size: -
D gene: -

CDR3 protein: CASSLGSGEPHGNQPQHF
CDR3 DNA: TGTGCCAGCAGCTTGGGGTCAGGGGAACCCCACGGCAATCAGCCCCAGCATTTT
V gene: TRBV5-7
J gene: TRBJ1-5
clone size: -
D gene: -

CDR3 protein: CASSQQVNTEAFF
CDR3 DNA: TGTGCCAGCAGTCAACAGGTTAACACTGAAGCTTTCTTT
V gene: TRBV6-6
J gene: TRBJ1-1
clone size: -
D gene: -

CDR3 protein: CASSMDRANEAFF
CDR3 DNA: TGTGCCAGCAGTATGGACAGGGCAAATGAAGCTTTCTTT
V gene: TRBV2
J gene: TRBJ1-1
clone size: many
D gene: TRBD1

CDR3 protein: CASSHLQETQYF
CDR3 DNA: TGTGCCAGCAGCCACCTACAAGAGACCCAGTACTTC
V gene: TRBV3-1/TRBV3-2
J gene: TRBJ2-5
clone size: -
D gene: -

CDR3 protein: CASSSHTNEQFF
CDR3 DNA: TGTGCCAGCAGCTCGCACACCAATGAGCAGTTCTTC
V gene: TRBV11-3
J gene: TRBJ2-1
clone size: -
D gene: -

CDR3 protein: CASSPDRNSPLHF
CDR3 DNA: TGTGCCAGCAGCCCTGACAGAAATTCACCCCTCCACTTT
V gene: TRBV5-4
J gene: TRBJ1-6
clone size: few
D gene: -

CDR3 protein: CASTIWGLDGELFF
CDR3 DNA: TGTGCCAGTACCATCTGGGGCCTGGACGGGGAGCTGTTTTTT
V gene: TRBV19
J gene: TRBJ2-2
clone size: -
D gene: -

CDR3 protein: CASSFRTGGDQPQHF
CDR3 DNA: TGTGCCAGCAGTTTTCGGACAGGGGGTGACCAGCCCCAGCATTTT
V gene: TRBV7-2
J gene: TRBJ1-5
clone size: once
D gene: TRBD1

CDR3 protein: CASSLEGTGVVYGYTF
CDR3 DNA: TGCGCCAGCAGCTTGGAAGGGACAGGGGTGGTCTATGGCTACACCTTC
V gene: TRBV5-1
J gene: TRBJ1-2
clone size: once
D gene: TRBD1